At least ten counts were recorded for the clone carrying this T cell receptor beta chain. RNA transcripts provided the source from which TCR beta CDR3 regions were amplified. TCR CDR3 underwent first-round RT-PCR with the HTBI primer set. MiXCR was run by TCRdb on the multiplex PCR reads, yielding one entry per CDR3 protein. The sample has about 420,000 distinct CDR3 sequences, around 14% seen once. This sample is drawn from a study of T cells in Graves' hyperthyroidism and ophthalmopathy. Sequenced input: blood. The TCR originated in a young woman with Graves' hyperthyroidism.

CDR3 sequence reads: CASSPFDRGHRNTEAFF. CDR3 DNA sequence: TGTGCCAGCTCACCCTTCGACAGGGGCCACCGGAACACTGAAGCTTTCTTT. This chain uses TRBV18 with TRBJ1-1, with 8 bases identical to TRBD1. Germline lookup yields CDR1 KGHSH and CDR2 LQKENI. The CDR3 spans 17 residues. The V segment lost 3 bases and the J segment 1 base; nucleotides outside the gene matches: 10.